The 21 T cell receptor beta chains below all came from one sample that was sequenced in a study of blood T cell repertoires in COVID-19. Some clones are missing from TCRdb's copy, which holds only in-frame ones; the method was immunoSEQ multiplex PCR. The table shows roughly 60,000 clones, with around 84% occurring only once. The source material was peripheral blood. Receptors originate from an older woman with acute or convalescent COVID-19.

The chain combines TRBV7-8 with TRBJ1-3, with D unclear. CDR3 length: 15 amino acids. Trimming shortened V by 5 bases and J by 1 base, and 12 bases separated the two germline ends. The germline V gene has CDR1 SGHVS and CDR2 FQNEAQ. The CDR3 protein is CASSRARGSGNTIYF. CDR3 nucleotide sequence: TGTGCCAGCAGCCGAGCTAGAGGTTCTGGAAACACCATATATTTT. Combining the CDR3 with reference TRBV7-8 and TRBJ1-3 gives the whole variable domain GAGVSQSPRYKVAKRGQDVALRCDPISGHVSLFWYQQALGQGPEFLTYFQNEAQLDKSGLPSDRFFAERPEGSVSTLKIQRTQQEDSAVYLCASSRARGSGNTIYFGEGSWLTVV.

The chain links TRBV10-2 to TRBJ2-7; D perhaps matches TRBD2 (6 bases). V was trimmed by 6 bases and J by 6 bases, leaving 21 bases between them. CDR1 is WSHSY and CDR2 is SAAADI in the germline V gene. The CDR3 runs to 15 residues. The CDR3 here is CASSEMGGTGREQYF. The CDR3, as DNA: TGCGCCAGCAGCGAGATGGGCGGGACGGGTCGCGAGCAGTACTTC.

Here the CDR3 DNA reads TGTGCCAGTAGTCCACCGGGACAGTTCCACTACGAGCAGTACTTC. This gives the protein CASSPPGQFHYEQYF. The chain links TRBV19 to TRBJ2-7; TRBD1 matches 7 bases. The V segment lost 5 bases and the J segment 3 bases; nucleotides outside the gene matches: 10. CDR1 LNHDA and CDR2 SQIVND come from the germline V gene (reference sequence). The CDR3 extends over 15 amino acids.

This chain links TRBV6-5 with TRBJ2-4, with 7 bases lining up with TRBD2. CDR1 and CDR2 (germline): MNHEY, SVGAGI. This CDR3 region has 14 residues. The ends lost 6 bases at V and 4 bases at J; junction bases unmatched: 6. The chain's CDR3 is CASRTGGSKNIQYF. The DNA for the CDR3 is TGTGCCAGCAGGACGGGGGGAAGTAAAAACATTCAGTACTTC.

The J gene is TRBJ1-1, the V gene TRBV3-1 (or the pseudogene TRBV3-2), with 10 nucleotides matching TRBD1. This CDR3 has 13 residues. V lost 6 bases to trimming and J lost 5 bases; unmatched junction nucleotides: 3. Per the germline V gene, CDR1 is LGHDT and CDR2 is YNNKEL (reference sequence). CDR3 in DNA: TGTGCCAGCAGGGGGACAGGGGTAACTGAAGCTTTCTTT. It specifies CASRGTGVTEAFF.

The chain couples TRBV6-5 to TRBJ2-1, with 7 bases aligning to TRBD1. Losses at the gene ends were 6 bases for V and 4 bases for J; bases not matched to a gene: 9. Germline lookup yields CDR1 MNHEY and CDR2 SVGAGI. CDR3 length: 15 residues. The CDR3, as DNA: TGTGCCAGCAGGGATCAAGGGGGCGCTTACAATGAGCAGTTCTTC. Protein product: CASRDQGGAYNEQFF.

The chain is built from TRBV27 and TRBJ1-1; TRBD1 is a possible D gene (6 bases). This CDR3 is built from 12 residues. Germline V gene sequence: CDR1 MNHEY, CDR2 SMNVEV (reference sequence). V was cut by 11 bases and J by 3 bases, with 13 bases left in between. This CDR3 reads CADPGGHTEAFF. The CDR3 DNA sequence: TGTGCCGACCCTGGGGGCCACACTGAAGCTTTCTTT.

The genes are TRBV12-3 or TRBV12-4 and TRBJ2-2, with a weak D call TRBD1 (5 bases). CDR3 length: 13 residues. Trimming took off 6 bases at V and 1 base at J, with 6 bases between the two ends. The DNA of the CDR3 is TGTGCCAGCAGAGGGGTGAACACCGGGGAGCTGTTTTTT. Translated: CASRGVNTGELFF.

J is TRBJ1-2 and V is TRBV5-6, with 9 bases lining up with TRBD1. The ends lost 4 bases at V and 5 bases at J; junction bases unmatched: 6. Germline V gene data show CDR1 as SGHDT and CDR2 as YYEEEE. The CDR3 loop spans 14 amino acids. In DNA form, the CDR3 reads TGTGCCAGCAGCCCGGGGACAGGGTCGTATGGCTACACCTTC. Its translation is CASSPGTGSYGYTF.

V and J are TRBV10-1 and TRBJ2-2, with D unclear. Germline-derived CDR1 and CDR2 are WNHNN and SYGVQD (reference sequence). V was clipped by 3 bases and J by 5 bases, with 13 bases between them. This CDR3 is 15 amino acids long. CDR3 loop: CASSEHGLETGELFF. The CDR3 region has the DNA TGCGCCAGCAGTGAACACGGGTTAGAAACCGGGGAGCTGTTTTTT.

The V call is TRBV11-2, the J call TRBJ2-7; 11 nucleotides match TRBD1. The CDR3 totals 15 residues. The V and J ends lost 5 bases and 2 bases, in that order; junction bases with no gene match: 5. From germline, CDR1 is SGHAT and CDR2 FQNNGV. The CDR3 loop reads CASSPGQGGTYEQYF. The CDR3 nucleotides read TGTGCCAGCAGCCCGGGACAGGGGGGGACCTACGAGCAGTACTTC.

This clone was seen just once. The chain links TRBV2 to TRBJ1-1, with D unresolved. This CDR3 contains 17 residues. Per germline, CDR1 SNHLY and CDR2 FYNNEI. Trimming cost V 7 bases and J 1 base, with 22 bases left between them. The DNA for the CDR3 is TGTGCCAGCACCGAAACTGTGGAAGGAGGGTGGAACACTGAAGCTTTCTTT. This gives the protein CASTETVEGGWNTEAFF.

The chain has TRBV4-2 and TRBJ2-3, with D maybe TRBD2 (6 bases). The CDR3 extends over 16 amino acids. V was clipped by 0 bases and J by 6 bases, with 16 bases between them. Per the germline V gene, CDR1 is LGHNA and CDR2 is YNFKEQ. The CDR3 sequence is CASSQEDSGDPDTQYF. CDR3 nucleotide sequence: TGTGCCAGCAGCCAAGAAGATAGCGGTGACCCCGATACGCAGTATTTT.

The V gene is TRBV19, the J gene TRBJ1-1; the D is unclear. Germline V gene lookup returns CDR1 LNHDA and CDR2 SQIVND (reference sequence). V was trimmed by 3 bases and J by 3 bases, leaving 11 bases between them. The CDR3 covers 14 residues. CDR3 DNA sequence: TGTGCCAGTAGTATTCGCTCACGGTACACTGAAGCTTTCTTT. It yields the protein CASSIRSRYTEAFF. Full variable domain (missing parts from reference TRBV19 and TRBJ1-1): DGGITQSPKYLFRKEGQNVTLSCEQNLNHDAMYWYRQDPGQGLRLIYYSQIVNDFQKGDIAEGYSVSREKKESFPLTVTSAQKNPTAFYLCASSIRSRYTEAFFGQGTRLTVV.

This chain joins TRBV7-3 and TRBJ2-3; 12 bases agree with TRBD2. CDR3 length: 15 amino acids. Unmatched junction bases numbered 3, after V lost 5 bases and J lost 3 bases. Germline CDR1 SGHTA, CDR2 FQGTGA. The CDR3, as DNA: TGTGCCAGCAGCACTAGCGGGGGGCAAACAGATACGCAGTATTTT. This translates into CASSTSGGQTDTQYF.

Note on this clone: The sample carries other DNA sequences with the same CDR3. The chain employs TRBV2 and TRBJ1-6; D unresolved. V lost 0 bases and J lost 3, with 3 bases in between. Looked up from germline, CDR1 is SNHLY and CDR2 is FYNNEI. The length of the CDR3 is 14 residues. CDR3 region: CASSEARYNSPLHF. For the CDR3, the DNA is TGTGCCAGCAGTGAAGCGCGCTATAATTCACCCCTCCACTTT.

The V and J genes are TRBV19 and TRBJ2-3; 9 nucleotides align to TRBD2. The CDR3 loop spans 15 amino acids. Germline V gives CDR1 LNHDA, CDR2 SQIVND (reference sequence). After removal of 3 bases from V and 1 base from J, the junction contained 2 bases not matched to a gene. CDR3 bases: TGTGCCAGTAGTATCGAGCGGGGGGGCACAGATACGCAGTATTTT. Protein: CASSIERGGTDTQYF.

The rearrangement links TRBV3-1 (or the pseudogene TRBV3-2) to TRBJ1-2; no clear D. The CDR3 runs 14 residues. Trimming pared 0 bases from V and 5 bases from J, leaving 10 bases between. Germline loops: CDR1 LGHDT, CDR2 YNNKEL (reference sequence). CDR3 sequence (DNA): TGTGCCAGCAGCCAAGATCCGCCAGGATATGGCTACACCTTC. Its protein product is CASSQDPPGYGYTF.

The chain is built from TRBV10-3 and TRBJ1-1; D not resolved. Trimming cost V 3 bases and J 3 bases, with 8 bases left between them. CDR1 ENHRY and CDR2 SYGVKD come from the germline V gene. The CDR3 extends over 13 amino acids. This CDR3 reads CAISDYPYTEAFF. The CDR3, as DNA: TGTGCCATCAGTGACTACCCTTACACTGAAGCTTTCTTT.

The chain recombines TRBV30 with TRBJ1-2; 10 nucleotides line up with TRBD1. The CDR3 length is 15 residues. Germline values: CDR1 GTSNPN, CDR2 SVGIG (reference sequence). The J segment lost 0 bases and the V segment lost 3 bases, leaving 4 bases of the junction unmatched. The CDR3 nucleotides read TGTGCCTGGAGACCGGGACAGGGGTCTAACTATGGCTACACCTTC. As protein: CAWRPGQGSNYGYTF.

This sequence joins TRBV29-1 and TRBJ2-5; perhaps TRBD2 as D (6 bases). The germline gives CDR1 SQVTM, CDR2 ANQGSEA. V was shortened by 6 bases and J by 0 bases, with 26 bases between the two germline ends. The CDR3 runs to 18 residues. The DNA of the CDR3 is TGCAGCGTGAGGGGACTTGGGGGAGCCCCGTGGTACCAAGAGACCCAGTACTTC. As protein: CSVRGLGGAPWYQETQYF.